The present entry profiles one TCR beta chain with its context. This specimen belongs to a study of blood T cell repertoires in COVID-19. The V segment lost 7 bases and the J segment 2 bases; nucleotides outside the gene matches: 6. Germline V gene sequence: CDR1 SQVTM, CDR2 ANQGSEA. The CDR3 length is 14 residues. Some clones are missing from TCRdb's copy, which holds only in-frame ones; the method was immunoSEQ multiplex PCR. The sample holds roughly 70,000 clones; about 90% are singletons and the top ten take over 6.5%. The TCR originated in a woman older than 75 with active COVID-19. V and J are TRBV29-1 and TRBJ2-5; 11 bases align to TRBD2. Input material: peripheral blood. The CDR3 protein is CSARLAGQQETQYF. The CDR3 DNA sequence: TGCAGCGCCCGACTAGCGGGGCAACAAGAGACCCAGTACTTC.